This passage covers 32 T cell receptor beta chains from one sample sequenced in a study of Ad26.COV2.S vaccination and SARS-CoV-2 variants. Clones were read by immunoSEQ multiplex PCR, and TCRdb kept only the in-frame ones, dropping some. The data contain around 300,000 clones, 90% of them singletons. Treatment indicated: 19 received Ad26.COV2.S at low or high dose, single or two shots; 5 received placebo; per-sample allocation not given. The samples date from day 63 after the first vaccine or placebo injection. Sequencing used peripheral blood, obtained in a trial of Ad26.COV2.S vaccine versus placebo. These receptors were obtained from a person between 18 and 65 years old who received the Ad26.COV2.S COVID-19 vaccine or a placebo.

This chain links TRBV2 with TRBJ1-3, with D uncertain. Germline CDR1 is SNHLY and CDR2 is FYNNEI. This CDR3 region has 14 residues. V shed 3 bases and J shed 0 bases, with 6 bases lying between them. CDR3 sequence (DNA): TGTGCCAGCAGTGAGGGCCTCTCTGGAAACACCATATATTTT. It translates to CASSEGLSGNTIYF.

This clone was seen only once. The chain recombines TRBV11-3 with TRBJ2-1, with 11 nucleotides matching TRBD2. CDR3 length: 16 residues. J was trimmed by 7 bases and V by 0 bases; bases with no gene match: 5. Germline CDR1 and CDR2: SGHNT and YENEEA. CDR3 DNA: TGTGCCAGCAGCTTAGATCGGTTAGCGGGAGGGAATGAGCAGTTCTTC. Translating it yields CASSLDRLAGGNEQFF.

The V and J genes are TRBV7-8 and TRBJ2-7; tentatively, D is TRBD1 (6 bases). Trimming removed 5 bases at V and 2 bases at J, with 16 bases between. The CDR3 loop spans 15 amino acids. Germline V lookup: CDR1 SGHVS, CDR2 FQNEAQ. The CDR3 is CASSQIQGPAYEQYF. CDR3 sequence (DNA): TGTGCCAGCAGCCAGATCCAGGGGCCCGCCTACGAGCAGTACTTC.

This clone was observed a handful of times. The chain links TRBV9 to TRBJ1-3; 10 bases fit TRBD1. The V gene's germline CDR1 is SGDLS and CDR2 YYNGEE. The V and J ends lost 6 bases and 3 bases, in that order; junction bases with no gene match: 9. CDR3 length equals 16 residues. The CDR3: CASTTGQGVGGNTIYF. In DNA form, the CDR3 reads TGTGCCAGCACCACCGGACAGGGGGTGGGTGGAAACACCATATATTTT.

In its sample, this clone was seen once. V is TRBV7-6 and J is TRBJ1-2; D unclear. Germline values: CDR1 SGHVS, CDR2 FNYEAQ. The length of the CDR3 is 15 residues. Trimming stripped 4 bases from V and 5 bases from J, with 17 bases between. CDR3 sequence reads: CASSSLPAGEYGYTF. Here the CDR3 DNA reads TGTGCCAGCAGCTCCTTACCGGCAGGCGAGTATGGCTACACCTTC.

The rearrangement joins TRBV10-3 to TRBJ1-1, with 7 bases identical to TRBD1. Looked up from germline, CDR1 is ENHRY and CDR2 is SYGVKD. The CDR3 spans 11 residues. With 5 bases clipped from V and 8 bases from J, the junction kept 2 bases outside the gene matches. This CDR3 reads CAISSQGEAFF. CDR3 DNA: TGTGCCATCAGTTCACAGGGGGAAGCTTTCTTT.

V is TRBV9 and J is TRBJ2-6; perhaps TRBD2 as D (5 bases). The CDR3 contains 17 residues. Germline loops: CDR1 SGDLS, CDR2 YYNGEE. V was shortened by 6 bases and J by 0 bases, with 16 bases between the two germline ends. DNA for the CDR3: TGTGCCAGCACGGTTGGAGGAGGAGTCTCTGGGGCCAACGTCCTGACTTTC. The encoded protein is CASTVGGGVSGANVLTF.

Concerning this clone: This specimen includes other DNA sequences encoding the same CDR3. This chain connects TRBV18 to TRBJ2-1, with unresolved D. The germline V gene encodes CDR1 KGHSH and CDR2 LQKENI. The CDR3 contains 12 residues. Trimming removed 0 bases at V and 4 bases at J, with 1 base between. In DNA form, the CDR3 reads TGTGCCAGCTCACCACCTTACAATGAGCAGTTCTTC. Translation: CASSPPYNEQFF.

V is TRBV4-3 and J is TRBJ1-2; D is ambiguous. Germline V gives CDR1 LGHNA, CDR2 YSLEER. V lost 0 bases, J lost 6 bases, and 8 bases lay in between. The CDR3 contains 13 residues. CDR3 region: CASSQERGNGYTF. The CDR3 bases are TGCGCCAGCAGCCAAGAGAGAGGGAATGGCTACACCTTC.

This chain uses TRBV7-2 with TRBJ1-1; D not resolved. From germline, CDR1 is SGHTA and CDR2 FQGNSA. The CDR3 has 13 residues. V lost 8 bases and J lost 3, with 13 bases in between. This CDR3 is CASARRGHTEAFF. CDR3 nucleotides: TGTGCCAGCGCTCGACGTGGGCACACTGAAGCTTTCTTT.

The chain combines TRBV4-3 with TRBJ1-2, with 9 bases fitting TRBD1. The germline V gene has CDR1 LGHNA and CDR2 YSLEER. Losses at the gene ends were 0 bases for V and 11 bases for J; bases not matched to a gene: 16. CDR3 length: 17 residues. The CDR3 nucleotides are TGCGCCAGCAGCCAAGAAGTAGTTCCGGGACAGGGTACGGGATACACCTTC. Encoded protein: CASSQEVVPGQGTGYTF.

This clone was observed a handful of times. The rearrangement uses TRBV30 and TRBJ1-1, with D possibly being TRBD1 (5 bases). The V end lost 0 bases, the J end lost 4 bases, and 12 bases lay between the germline ends. The CDR3 sequence is 14 residues long. Germline CDR1 reads GTSNPN; CDR2 reads SVGIG (reference sequence). The CDR3 loop reads CAWSVQVFSTEAFF. In DNA, the CDR3 is TGTGCCTGGAGTGTACAGGTTTTTTCCACTGAAGCTTTCTTT.

The chain uses TRBV18 and TRBJ1-1, with 7 bases that match TRBD1. Trimming took 2 bases from V and 1 from J; bases not matched to a gene: 4. This CDR3 has 15 residues. Germline V gene data show CDR1 as KGHSH and CDR2 as LQKENI. Here the CDR3 reads CASSPGRGPNTEAFF. CDR3 bases: TGTGCCAGCTCACCAGGGAGGGGGCCGAACACTGAAGCTTTCTTT.

The V call is TRBV13, the J call TRBJ2-1; 11 bases agree with TRBD2. From germline, CDR1 is PRHDT and CDR2 FYEKMQ (reference sequence). Trimming took 3 bases from V and 0 from J; bases not matched to a gene: 4. CDR3 length: 17 residues. The CDR3 region has the DNA TGTGCCAGCAGCTTCTCTAGCGGGAGGACCTCCTACAATGAGCAGTTCTTC. It translates to CASSFSSGRTSYNEQFF.

The rearrangement joins TRBV7-9 to TRBJ2-3, with 7 bases lining up with TRBD1. With 8 bases clipped from V and 5 bases from J, the junction kept 4 bases outside the gene matches. The germline gives CDR1 SEHNR, CDR2 FQNEAQ (reference sequence). The CDR3 contains 12 residues. The CDR3 nucleotides read TGTGCCAGCCGAGGGACAGAAGATACGCAGTATTTT. This sequence encodes CASRGTEDTQYF.

V is TRBV9 and J is TRBJ2-3; D possibly corresponds to TRBD2 (6 bases). Germline values: CDR1 SGDLS, CDR2 YYNGEE. The CDR3 loop spans 14 amino acids. V was pared by 4 bases and J by 4 bases, with 13 bases between. CDR3 sequence reads: CASSRGTSPDTQYF. CDR3 DNA: TGTGCCAGCAGCCGGGGGACTTCCCCAGATACGCAGTATTTT.

V and J are TRBV6-4 and TRBJ1-1, with D possibly matching TRBD1 (5 bases). Trimming took 4 bases from V and 4 from J, leaving 10 bases between them. Germline V lookup: CDR1 MRHNA, CDR2 SNTAGT. The CDR3 consists of 13 residues. The CDR3 DNA reads as TGTGCCAGCAGTGTACAGGTGGGCACTGAAGCTTTCTTT. Protein product: CASSVQVGTEAFF.

This clone was counted a few times. The chain joins TRBV6-5 to TRBJ2-5, with D perhaps TRBD1 or TRBD2 (5 bases each). The germline V gene has CDR1 MNHEY and CDR2 SVGAGI. V gave up 9 bases and J gave up 1 base, with 12 bases separating them. The CDR3 extends over 13 amino acids. This chain's CDR3 is CASNRDAQETQYF. Written as DNA, the CDR3 is TGTGCCAGTAACCGGGACGCCCAAGAGACCCAGTACTTC.

The V gene is TRBV29-1, the J gene TRBJ1-2; D might be TRBD1 (5 bases). The V gene's germline CDR1 is SQVTM and CDR2 ANQGSEA. The V gene lost 4 bases and the J gene lost 8 bases, with 11 bases spanning the gap. The CDR3 is made up of 11 amino acids. The CDR3 here is CSVVSGGGYTF. CDR3 nucleotides: TGCAGCGTTGTGTCCGGGGGGGGCTACACCTTC.

This rearrangement joins TRBV28 to TRBJ2-5, with 7 bases aligning to TRBD2. CDR3 length equals 14 residues. CDR1 is MDHEN and CDR2 is SYDVKM in the germline V gene. J was trimmed by 7 bases and V by 5 bases; bases with no gene match: 10. CDR3 protein: CASSPLGGEGTQYF. The CDR3 bases are TGTGCCAGCAGTCCCCTGGGGGGGGAGGGGACCCAGTACTTC.

The V gene is TRBV25-1, the J gene TRBJ1-1, with TRBD1 as a possible D gene (6 bases). Trimming shortened V by 3 bases and J by 4 bases, and 12 bases separated the two germline ends. Germline CDR1 reads MGHDK; CDR2 reads SYGVNS. The CDR3 spans 14 residues. CDR3 sequence: CASSDDRLSTEAFF. The CDR3 DNA sequence: TGTGCCAGCAGTGATGACAGGCTTAGCACTGAAGCTTTCTTT. The full variable domain, with the rest looked up from reference TRBV25-1 and TRBJ1-1, is EADIYQTPRYLVIGTGKKITLECSQTMGHDKMYWYQQDPGMELHLIHYSYGVNSTEKGDLSSESTVSRIRTEHFPLTLESARPSHTSQYLCASSDDRLSTEAFFGQGTRLTVV.

Here the CDR3 reads CASSPRPSGSTEQETQYF. In nucleotides, the CDR3 is TGTGCCAGCAGCCCCCGGCCTAGCGGGAGTACAGAACAAGAGACCCAGTACTTC. V is TRBV3-1 (or the pseudogene TRBV3-2) and J is TRBJ2-5; TRBD2 aligns across 10 bases. CDR1 is LGHDT and CDR2 is YNNKEL in the germline V gene (reference sequence). The junction had 13 bases not matched to a gene; V was cut back by 4 bases and J by 2 bases. This CDR3 region has 18 residues.

The V gene is TRBV21-1, the J gene TRBJ1-3. TRBV21-1 is annotated as a pseudogene. The CDR3 totals 18 residues. The CDR3 region has the DNA TGTGCCAGCAGCCTATGGGAAGGGCCCCTACTCTCTGGAAACACCATATATTTT. It translates to CASSLWEGPLLSGNTIYF.

The rearrangement joins TRBV6-2 or TRBV6-3 to TRBJ2-2; D is undetermined. This CDR3 is 13 amino acids long. Trimming took off 2 bases at V and 5 bases at J, with 6 bases between the two ends. Germline CDR1 is MNHEY and CDR2 is SVGEGT. The CDR3, as DNA: TGTGCCAGCAGTTACAGTGAGACCGGGGAGCTGTTTTTT. This sequence encodes CASSYSETGELFF.

The chain has TRBV9 and TRBJ2-3, with 10 bases matching TRBD2. This CDR3 has 16 residues. Germline V gene sequence: CDR1 SGDLS, CDR2 YYNGEE. V shed 0 bases, J shed 3 bases, and the junction held 4 bases outside the gene matches. This CDR3 is CASSVGVAGGTDTQYF. The DNA of the CDR3 is TGTGCCAGCAGCGTAGGGGTAGCGGGAGGTACAGATACGCAGTATTTT.

The chain has TRBV9 and TRBJ1-1, with a possible D match to TRBD1 (6 bases). This CDR3 has 16 amino acids. The V gene lost 3 bases and the J gene lost 4 bases, with 19 bases spanning the gap. Germline CDR1 reads SGDLS; CDR2 reads YYNGEE. The CDR3 DNA sequence: TGTGCCAGCAGCGATCGGACAGACGACGGGGGCACTGAAGCTTTCTTT. Translated, it gives CASSDRTDDGGTEAFF.

The CDR3, as DNA: TGTGCCAGTAGTTCCGGTGGAAACACCATATATTTT. Its translation: CASSSGGNTIYF. The gene calls are TRBV19 and TRBJ1-3; no clear D gene. Germline V gives CDR1 LNHDA, CDR2 SQIVND (reference sequence). This CDR3 contains 12 residues. The germline V and J ends were trimmed by 5 bases and 3 bases, with 5 bases remaining between them.

The chain employs TRBV11-3 and TRBJ2-3; D gene uncertain. V was clipped by 2 bases and J by 6 bases, with 18 bases between them. The length of the CDR3 is 16 residues. CDR1 and CDR2 from the germline V gene are SGHNT and YENEEA. The CDR3 spells CASSLPGVQAWDTQYF. In DNA, the CDR3 is TGTGCCAGCAGCTTACCCGGAGTTCAGGCATGGGATACGCAGTATTTT.

The rearrangement links TRBV18 to TRBJ2-3, with a tentative D call TRBD1 (6 bases). The CDR3 consists of 15 residues. The germline V gene has CDR1 KGHSH and CDR2 LQKENI. With 2 bases removed from V and 2 bases from J, the gap between germline ends came to 11 bases. DNA for the CDR3: TGTGCCAGCTCACCAGAACAGGGTTTCACAGATACGCAGTATTTT. It translates to CASSPEQGFTDTQYF.

V and J are TRBV11-2 and TRBJ1-1; D unresolved. Germline V gene data show CDR1 as SGHAT and CDR2 as FQNNGV. V lost 4 bases to trimming and J lost 5 bases, with 14 bases between them. The CDR3 spans 14 residues. The CDR3 region has the DNA TGTGCCAGCAGCTCCTCAAGGACTAGGACTGAAGCTTTCTTT. It specifies CASSSSRTRTEAFF. The whole variable domain, filled in from reference TRBV11-2 and TRBJ1-1, reads EAGVAQSPRYKIIEKRQSVAFWCNPISGHATLYWYQQILGQGPKLLIQFQNNGVVDDSQLPKDRFSAERLKGVDSTLKIQPAKLEDSAVYLCASSSSRTRTEAFFGQGTRLTVV.

This clone was counted once. V gene TRBV6-2 or TRBV6-3 combines with J gene TRBJ2-7; D remains unclear. Germline V gene lookup returns CDR1 MNHEY and CDR2 SVGEGT. The CDR3 is made up of 11 amino acids. The germline V and J ends were trimmed by 4 bases and 2 bases, with 3 bases remaining between them. The CDR3: CASSSTYEQYF. The CDR3 DNA reads TGTGCCAGCAGTTCCACCTACGAGCAGTACTTC.

The J gene is TRBJ1-4, the V gene TRBV7-9; D gene uncertain. CDR1 SEHNR and CDR2 FQNEAQ come from the germline V gene (reference sequence). The CDR3 is made up of 14 amino acids. V was clipped by 3 bases and J by 3 bases, with 8 bases between them. The CDR3 here is CASSLGSSNEKLFF. The CDR3 DNA is TGTGCCAGCAGCTTGGGGTCTTCTAATGAAAAACTGTTTTTT.